Sample share makes the clone carrying this T cell receptor (beta chain) medium-sized (0.01 to 0.1%). The repertoire came from unfractionated whole blood and reflected all unsorted peripheral T cells. Reverse transcription used roughly 480 ng RNA and constant-region primers for alpha and beta. Separate chain-specific third strand synthesis with multiplexing indices produced the alpha and beta libraries. TCRdb re-called the 5' RACE reads through MiXCR, storing one row per CDR3 protein. Of 10,000 or so distinct CDR3 sequences listed, less than 10% are singletons. This CDR3 spans 17 amino acids. Per the germline V gene, CDR1 is DFQATT and CDR2 is SNEGSKA (reference sequence). V gave up 0 bases and J gave up 0 bases, with 15 bases separating them. This record belongs to a study of HIV-infected patients and healthy controls.

This sequence originates from an adult in good health. Source material: blood. The V and J genes are TRBV20-1 and TRBJ1-3; TRBD1 is a possible D gene (5 bases). The CDR3 region has the DNA TGCAGTGCTAGAGATCGCCGGGACGTATACTCTGGAAACACCATATATTTT. The encoded protein is CSARDRRDVYSGNTIYF.